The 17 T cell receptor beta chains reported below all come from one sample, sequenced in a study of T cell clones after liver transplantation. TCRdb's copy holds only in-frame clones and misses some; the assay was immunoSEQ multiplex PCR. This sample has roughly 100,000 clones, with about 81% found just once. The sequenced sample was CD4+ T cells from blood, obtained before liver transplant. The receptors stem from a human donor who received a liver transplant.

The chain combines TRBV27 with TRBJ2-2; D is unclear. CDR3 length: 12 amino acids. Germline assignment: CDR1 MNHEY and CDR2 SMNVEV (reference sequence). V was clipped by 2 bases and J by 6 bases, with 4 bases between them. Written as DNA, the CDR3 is TGTGCCAGCAGTTTAATGGCCGGGGAGCTGTTTTTT. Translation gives CASSLMAGELFF.

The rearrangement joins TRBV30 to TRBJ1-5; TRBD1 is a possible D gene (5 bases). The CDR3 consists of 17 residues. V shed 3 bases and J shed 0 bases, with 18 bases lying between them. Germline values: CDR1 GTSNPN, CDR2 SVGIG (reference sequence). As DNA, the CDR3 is TGTGCCTGGAGCCCGTCCCGGGACGGATATAGCAATCAGCCCCAGCATTTT. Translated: CAWSPSRDGYSNQPQHF.

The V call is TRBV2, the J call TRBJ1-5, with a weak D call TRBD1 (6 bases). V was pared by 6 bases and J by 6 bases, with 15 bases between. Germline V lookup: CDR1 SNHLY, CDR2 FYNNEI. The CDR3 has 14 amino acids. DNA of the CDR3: TGTGCCAGCAGCCTCGGGGGCGAGAGTCAGCCCCAGCATTTT. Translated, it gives CASSLGGESQPQHF.

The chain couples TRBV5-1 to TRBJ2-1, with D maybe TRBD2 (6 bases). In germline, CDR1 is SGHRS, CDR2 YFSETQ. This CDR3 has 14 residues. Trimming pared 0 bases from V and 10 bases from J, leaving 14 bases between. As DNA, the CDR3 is TGCGCCAGCAGCTTGGCGGCGGGGTCCGGCGAGCAGTTCTTC. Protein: CASSLAAGSGEQFF. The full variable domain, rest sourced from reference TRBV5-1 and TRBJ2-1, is KAGVTQTPRYLIKTRGQQVTLSCSPISGHRSVSWYQQTPGQGLQFLFEYFSETQRNKGNFPGRFSGRQFSNSRSEMNVSTLELGDSALYLCASSLAAGSGEQFFGPGTRLTVL.

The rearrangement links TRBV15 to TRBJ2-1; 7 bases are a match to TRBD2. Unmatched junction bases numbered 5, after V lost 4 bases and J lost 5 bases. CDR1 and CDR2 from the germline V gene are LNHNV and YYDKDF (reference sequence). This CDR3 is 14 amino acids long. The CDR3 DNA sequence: TGTGCCACCAGCATCCCGGGACTAAACAATGAGCAGTTCTTC. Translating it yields CATSIPGLNNEQFF. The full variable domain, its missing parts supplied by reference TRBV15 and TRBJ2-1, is DAMVIQNPRYQVTQFGKPVTLSCSQTLNHNVMYWYQQKSSQAPKLLFHYYDKDFNNEADTPDNFQSRRPNTSFCFLDIRSPGLGDTAMYLCATSIPGLNNEQFFGPGTRLTVL.

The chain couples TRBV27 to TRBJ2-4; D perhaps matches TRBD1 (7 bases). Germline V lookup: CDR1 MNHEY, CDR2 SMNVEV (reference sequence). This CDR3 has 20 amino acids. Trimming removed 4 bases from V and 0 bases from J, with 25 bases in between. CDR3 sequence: CASSSQFPGATGLAKNIQYF. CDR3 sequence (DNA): TGTGCCAGCAGTTCCCAATTCCCGGGGGCGACAGGGTTAGCCAAAAACATTCAGTACTTC.

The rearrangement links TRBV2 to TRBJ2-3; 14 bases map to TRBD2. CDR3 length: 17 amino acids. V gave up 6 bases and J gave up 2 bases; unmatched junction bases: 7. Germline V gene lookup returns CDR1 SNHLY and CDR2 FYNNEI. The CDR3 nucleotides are TGTGCCAGCAGACCCAGGGGACTAGCGGGAGTCACAGATACGCAGTATTTT. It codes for CASRPRGLAGVTDTQYF.

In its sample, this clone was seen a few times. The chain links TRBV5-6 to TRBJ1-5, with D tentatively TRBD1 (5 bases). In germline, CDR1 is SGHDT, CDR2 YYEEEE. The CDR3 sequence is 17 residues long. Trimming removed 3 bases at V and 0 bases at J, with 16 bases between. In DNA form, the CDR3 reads TGTGCCAGCAGCTGGGGCGGGCCGTCGTATAGCAATCAGCCCCAGCATTTT. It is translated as CASSWGGPSYSNQPQHF.

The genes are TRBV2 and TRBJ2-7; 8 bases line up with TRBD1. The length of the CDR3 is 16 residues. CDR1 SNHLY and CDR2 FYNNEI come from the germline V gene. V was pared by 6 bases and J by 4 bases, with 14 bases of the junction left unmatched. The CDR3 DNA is TGTGCCAGCAGCCTTACTGGGACAGGAGGACGTTACGAGCAGTACTTC. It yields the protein CASSLTGTGGRYEQYF.

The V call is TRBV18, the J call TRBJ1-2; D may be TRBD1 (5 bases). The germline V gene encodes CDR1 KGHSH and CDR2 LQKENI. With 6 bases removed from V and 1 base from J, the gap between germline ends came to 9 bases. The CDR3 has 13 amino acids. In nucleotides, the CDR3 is TGTGCCAGCTCCCCGGGGGTTAACTATGGCTACACCTTC. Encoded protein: CASSPGVNYGYTF.

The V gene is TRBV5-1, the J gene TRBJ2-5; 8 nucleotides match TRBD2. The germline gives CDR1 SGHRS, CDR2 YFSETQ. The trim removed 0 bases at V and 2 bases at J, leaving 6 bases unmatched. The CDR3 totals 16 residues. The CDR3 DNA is TGCGCCAGCAGCTTGGGGCCTAGCGGGCTTCAAGAGACCCAGTACTTC. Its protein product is CASSLGPSGLQETQYF.

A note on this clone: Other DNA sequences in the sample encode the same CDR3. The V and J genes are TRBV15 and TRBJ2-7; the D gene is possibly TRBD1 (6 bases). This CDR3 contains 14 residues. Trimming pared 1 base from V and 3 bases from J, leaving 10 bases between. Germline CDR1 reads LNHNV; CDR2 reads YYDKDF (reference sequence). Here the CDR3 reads CATSRAGQNYEQYF. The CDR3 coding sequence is TGTGCCACCAGCAGAGCCGGACAGAACTACGAGCAGTACTTC.

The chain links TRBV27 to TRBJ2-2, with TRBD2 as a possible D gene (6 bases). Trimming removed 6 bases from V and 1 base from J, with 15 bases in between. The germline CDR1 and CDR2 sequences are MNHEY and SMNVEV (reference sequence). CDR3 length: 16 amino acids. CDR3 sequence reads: CASSPGAGRNTGELFF. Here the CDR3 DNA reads TGTGCCAGCAGCCCTGGTGCGGGACGGAACACCGGGGAGCTGTTTTTT.

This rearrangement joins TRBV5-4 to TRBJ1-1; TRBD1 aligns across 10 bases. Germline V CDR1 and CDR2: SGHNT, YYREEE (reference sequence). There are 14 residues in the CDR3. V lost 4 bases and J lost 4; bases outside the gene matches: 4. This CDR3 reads CASSLGTGVTEAFF. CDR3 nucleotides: TGTGCCAGCAGCCTCGGGACAGGGGTCACTGAAGCTTTCTTT. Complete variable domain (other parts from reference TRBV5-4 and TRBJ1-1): ETGVTQSPTHLIKTRGQQVTLRCSSQSGHNTVSWYQQALGQGPQFIFQYYREEENGRGNFPPRFSGLQFPNYSSELNVNALELDDSALYLCASSLGTGVTEAFFGQGTRLTVV.

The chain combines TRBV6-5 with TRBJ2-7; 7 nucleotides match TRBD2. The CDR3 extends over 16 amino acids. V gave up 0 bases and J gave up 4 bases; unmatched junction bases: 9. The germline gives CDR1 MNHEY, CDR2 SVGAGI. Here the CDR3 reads CASSYSSLSGGYEQYF. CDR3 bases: TGTGCCAGCAGTTACTCGAGCTTGTCGGGGGGATACGAGCAGTACTTC.

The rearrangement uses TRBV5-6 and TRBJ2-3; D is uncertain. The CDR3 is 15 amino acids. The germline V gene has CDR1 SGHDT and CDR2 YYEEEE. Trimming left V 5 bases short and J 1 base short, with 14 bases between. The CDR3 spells CASSEDVGGTDTQYF. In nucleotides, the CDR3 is TGTGCCAGCAGTGAAGACGTTGGGGGCACAGATACGCAGTATTTT.

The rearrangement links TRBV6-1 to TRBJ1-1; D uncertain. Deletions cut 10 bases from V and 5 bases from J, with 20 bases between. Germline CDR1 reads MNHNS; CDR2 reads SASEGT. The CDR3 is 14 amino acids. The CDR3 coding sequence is TGTGCCACCCGTGCGGTAGAACTTTTGACTGAAGCTTTCTTT. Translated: CATRAVELLTEAFF.